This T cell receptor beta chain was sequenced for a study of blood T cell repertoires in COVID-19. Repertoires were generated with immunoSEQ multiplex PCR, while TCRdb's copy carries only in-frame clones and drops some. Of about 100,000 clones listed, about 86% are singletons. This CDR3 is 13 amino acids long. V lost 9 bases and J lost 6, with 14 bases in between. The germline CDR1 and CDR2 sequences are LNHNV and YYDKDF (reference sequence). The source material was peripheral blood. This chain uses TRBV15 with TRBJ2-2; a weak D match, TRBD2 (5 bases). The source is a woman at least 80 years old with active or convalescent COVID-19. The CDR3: CATYSGFAGELFF. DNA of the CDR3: TGTGCCACGTACTCGGGGTTCGCCGGGGAGCTGTTTTTT.